Following are 6 T cell receptor beta chains from one sample sequenced in a study of T cell responses to AZD1222 COVID-19 vaccine. Assay: immunoSEQ multiplex PCR; the TCRdb copy retains only in-frame clones and omits some. The profile shows approximately 150,000 clones, roughly 86% of them singletons. This material consisted of peripheral blood, taken 28 days after the second dose of the MenACWY control vaccine. The receptors shown here come from an adult who received the MenACWY meningococcal vaccine as a control.

The chain carries TRBV10-2 and TRBJ1-6; D perhaps matches TRBD1 (6 bases). CDR1 WSHSY and CDR2 SAAADI come from the germline V gene. This CDR3 has 14 residues. V was cut by 4 bases and J by 5 bases, with 9 bases left in between. In nucleotides, the CDR3 is TGCGCCAGCAGTGTGGACAGAAATAATTCACCCCTCCACTTT. Translated, it gives CASSVDRNNSPLHF.

The chain carries TRBV6-5 and TRBJ2-5; TRBD1 or TRBD2 may be the D gene (6 bases each). The CDR3 is 15 residues long. The germline gives CDR1 MNHEY, CDR2 SVGAGI. Between the trimmed V and J ends, which lost 11 bases and 3 bases, there was a span of 22 bases. This chain's CDR3 is CASWGRQGLEETQYF. CDR3 sequence (DNA): TGTGCCTCCTGGGGGAGGCAGGGGCTCGAAGAGACCCAGTACTTC.

The rearrangement links TRBV10-3 to TRBJ1-1, with D uncertain. The V and J ends lost 3 bases and 2 bases respectively, with 10 bases between them. Germline CDR1 reads ENHRY; CDR2 reads SYGVKD. The CDR3 runs 14 residues. The DNA of the CDR3 is TGTGCCATCAGTGAAGACGGAAAAAACACTGAAGCTTTCTTT. Translation: CAISEDGKNTEAFF.

The gene calls are TRBV19 and TRBJ1-1; TRBD1 might be the D (5 bases). Deletions cut 2 bases from V and 11 bases from J, with 15 bases between. The germline CDR1 and CDR2 sequences are LNHDA and SQIVND (reference sequence). The CDR3 spans 13 residues. The CDR3 is CASSIRSREEAFF. The CDR3 nucleotides read TGTGCCAGTAGTATACGGAGCAGGGAGGAGGCTTTCTTT.

V and J are TRBV19 and TRBJ1-5; TRBD1 matches at 7 bases. Germline V gene data show CDR1 as LNHDA and CDR2 as SQIVND (reference sequence). This CDR3 has 13 residues. V lost 3 bases, J lost 10 bases, and 6 bases stayed unmatched. CDR3 sequence: CASSIDRDRPQHF. The DNA for the CDR3 is TGTGCCAGTAGTATTGACAGGGATAGACCCCAGCATTTT.

This clone has only one observation. The chain links TRBV5-1 to TRBJ2-5; the match to TRBD1 covers 12 bases. Trimming took 4 bases from V and 3 from J; bases not matched to a gene: 4. CDR3 length equals 15 residues. Germline loops: CDR1 SGHRS, CDR2 YFSETQ. The CDR3 is CASSRGTGGEETQYF. The DNA for the CDR3 is TGCGCCAGCAGCCGGGGGACAGGGGGCGAAGAGACCCAGTACTTC.